This T cell receptor (beta chain) was observed in a study of pediatric ulcerative colitis. At the level of the study: Disease was pancolitis in about 7 and left-sided in two, histology-confirmed.

V was pared by 10 bases and J by 7 bases, with 14 bases between. Germline V gene sequence: CDR1 ENHRY, CDR2 SYGVKD. The length of the CDR3 is 11 residues. Of note for this clone: The antigen is undetermined.

Findings of the study overall: Acute severe colitis showed lower rectal diversity from clonal expansions.

The assay was run at survey level. Samples were sequenced at Survey level, maximum 500,000 reads. Produced via immunoSEQ multiplex PCR; TCRdb's table is partial and in-frame only. The data hold tens of thousands of clones, with roughly 90% observed a single time. Sequenced: blood. The J gene is TRBJ2-7, the V gene TRBV10-3; D is undetermined. This TCR derives from a boy aged 5 to 17 with severe ulcerative colitis. The CDR3 sequence: CATKGPEEQYF. In nucleotides, the CDR3 is TGTGCCACGAAGGGCCCCGAAGAGCAGTACTTC.